The 26 T cell receptor beta chains reported below all come from one sample, sequenced in a study of T cell therapy after organ transplantation. Produced via immunoSEQ multiplex PCR; TCRdb's table is partial and in-frame only. This table holds some 5,000 clones, 65% to 70% found once. Antigens for these TCRs are unknown. Noted time point: 4-8 weeks after completion of therapy. The source was CD8+ T cells from blood, collected after autologous CMV-specific T cell therapy. Receptor source: a human patient who had received a solid organ transplant and had CMV disease. Some T cells may originate from the graft donor.

The V gene is TRBV4-2, the J gene TRBJ2-7, with 7 bases matching TRBD1. CDR1 and CDR2 from the germline V gene are LGHNA and YNFKEQ. V was clipped by 0 bases and J by 0 bases; unmatched bases: 5. This CDR3 has 16 residues. CDR3 sequence (DNA): TGTGCCAGCAGCCAAGAAGCCGGACAGGCCTCCTACGAGCAGTACTTC. This codes for CASSQEAGQASYEQYF.

The chain combines TRBV6-1 with TRBJ1-1; D gene ambiguous. Trimming left V 6 bases short and J 4 bases short, with 15 bases between. This CDR3 comprises 14 residues. Germline V gives CDR1 MNHNS, CDR2 SASEGT. DNA of the CDR3: TGTGCCAGCAGCCCTTTAGACATTTCCACTGAAGCTTTCTTT. It yields the protein CASSPLDISTEAFF.

The chain combines TRBV28 with TRBJ1-2; D not resolved. The CDR3 runs 15 residues. Trimming removed 5 bases at V and 1 base at J, with 14 bases between. Germline V CDR1 and CDR2: MDHEN, SYDVKM. This CDR3 is CASSPGPLLNYGYTF. DNA for the CDR3: TGTGCCAGCAGTCCCGGGCCCTTACTTAACTATGGCTACACCTTC.

This chain uses TRBV7-9 with TRBJ1-1; D is undetermined. Looked up from germline, CDR1 is SEHNR and CDR2 is FQNEAQ (reference sequence). Trimming cost V 3 bases and J 1 base, with 9 bases left between them. The CDR3 is made up of 14 amino acids. CDR3: CASSFQPGNTEAFF. CDR3 DNA: TGTGCCAGCAGCTTCCAGCCCGGGAACACTGAAGCTTTCTTT.

This clone occurred once. The chain carries TRBV11-3 and TRBJ1-1, with D possibly matching TRBD1 (5 bases). V dropped 5 bases and J dropped 5 bases, with 24 bases sitting between them. The CDR3 length is 17 residues. Per the germline V gene, CDR1 is SGHNT and CDR2 is YENEEA. CDR3 amino acids: CASSNHDLRGLGTEAFF. The DNA for the CDR3 is TGTGCCAGCAGCAATCACGATTTACGGGGCCTGGGGACTGAAGCTTTCTTT.

This sequence joins TRBV5-6 and TRBJ1-1; possibly TRBD1 for D (6 bases). Trimming shortened V by 4 bases and J by 5 bases, and 18 bases separated the two germline ends. The CDR3 sequence is 15 residues long. CDR1 SGHDT and CDR2 YYEEEE come from the germline V gene. CDR3 DNA sequence: TGTGCCAGCAGCAGTTGGGGAGAGGGGGGAACTGAAGCTTTCTTT. Translating it yields CASSSWGEGGTEAFF. Filled out from reference TRBV5-6 and TRBJ1-1, the complete variable domain reads DAGVTQSPTHLIKTRGQQVTLRCSPKSGHDTVSWYQQALGQGPQFIFQYYEEEERQRGNFPDRFSGHQFPNYSSELNVNALLLGDSALYLCASSSWGEGGTEAFFGQGTRLTVV.

J is TRBJ1-2 and V is TRBV30; 7 bases align to TRBD1. V lost 7 bases and J lost 3; bases outside the gene matches: 11. Germline V gene lookup returns CDR1 GTSNPN and CDR2 SVGIG (reference sequence). The CDR3 is 14 amino acids. This chain's CDR3 is CASYPRQGHYGYTF. The CDR3 DNA reads TGTGCCTCCTACCCCCGACAGGGACACTATGGCTACACCTTC.

This chain uses TRBV30 with TRBJ1-1, with D possibly TRBD1 on 6 matching bases. This CDR3 spans 14 amino acids. The V gene's germline CDR1 is GTSNPN and CDR2 SVGIG (reference sequence). The V and J ends lost 1 base and 0 bases respectively, with 9 bases between them. This chain's CDR3 is CAWSGQVLNTEAFF. The CDR3 bases are TGTGCCTGGAGTGGACAGGTCCTGAACACTGAAGCTTTCTTT.

Written as DNA, the CDR3 is TGTGCCAGCAGTGAATCTGGCAGTGTCTTAGGAAACATTCAGTACTTC. As protein: CASSESGSVLGNIQYF. The V gene is TRBV2, the J gene TRBJ2-4, with D uncertain. V was trimmed by 2 bases and J by 6 bases, leaving 17 bases between them. This CDR3 has 16 amino acids. Per the germline V gene, CDR1 is SNHLY and CDR2 is FYNNEI.

The rearrangement uses TRBV4-2 and TRBJ2-1, with D perhaps being TRBD1 or TRBD2 (5 bases each). This CDR3 region has 18 residues. V was trimmed by 0 bases and J by 4 bases, leaving 19 bases between them. CDR1 LGHNA and CDR2 YNFKEQ come from the germline V gene. In nucleotides, the CDR3 is TGTGCCAGCAGCCAAGATGTAAGGGACCCGACCAAATACAATGAGCAGTTCTTC. It yields the protein CASSQDVRDPTKYNEQFF.

This clone was seen a few times. The chain couples TRBV6-6 to TRBJ1-5, with D possibly being TRBD1 (6 bases). The CDR3 is 16 residues long. V gave up 4 bases and J gave up 1 base, with 14 bases separating them. Germline-derived CDR1 and CDR2 are MNHNY and SVGAGI (reference sequence). This chain's CDR3 is CASSFRTVESNQPQHF. Here the CDR3 DNA reads TGTGCCAGCAGTTTCCGGACAGTTGAGAGCAATCAGCCCCAGCATTTT.

Relative to its sample, this clone is medium-sized (0.01 to 0.1%). This rearrangement joins TRBV10-3 to TRBJ2-7, with D maybe TRBD2 (5 bases). V lost 6 bases, J lost 3 bases, and 12 bases lay in between. Germline lookup yields CDR1 ENHRY and CDR2 SYGVKD. The CDR3 spans 13 residues. The CDR3 DNA follows: TGTGCCATCAGATCCGGGATCCGCTACGAGCAGTACTTC. Amino acids: CAIRSGIRYEQYF.

In its sample, this clone ranks as large. The chain carries TRBV19 and TRBJ2-1; D assignment may be TRBD1 or TRBD2 (5 bases each). V was trimmed by 3 bases and J by 9 bases, leaving 15 bases between them. Germline V CDR1 and CDR2: LNHDA, SQIVND (reference sequence). The CDR3 has 14 residues. The CDR3 loop reads CASSIGSGGTEQFF. CDR3 bases: TGTGCCAGTAGTATTGGGAGTGGTGGGACTGAGCAGTTCTTC.

The rearrangement joins TRBV7-7 to TRBJ2-7; tentatively, D is TRBD1 or TRBD2 (6 bases each). This CDR3 contains 15 residues. Trimming stripped 5 bases from V and 0 bases from J, with 14 bases between. The germline V gene encodes CDR1 SSHAT and CDR2 FNYEAQ (reference sequence). The CDR3: CASSLTEGGSYEQYF. CDR3 coding DNA: TGTGCCAGCAGCCTCACAGAGGGGGGCTCCTACGAGCAGTACTTC.

A word on this clone: A much larger clone lies one base from this, so it may be a read error. V is TRBV6-5 and J is TRBJ2-7, with D tentatively TRBD1 or TRBD2 (5 bases each). This CDR3 has 11 residues. Germline CDR1 and CDR2: MNHEY and SVGAGI. V gave up 4 bases and J gave up 6 bases, with 7 bases separating them. The CDR3, as DNA: TGTGCCAGCAGTTTTGGGGGCGAGCAGTACTTC. It specifies CASSFGGEQYF.

This chain joins TRBV25-1 and TRBJ2-7, with 7 positions matching TRBD1. The CDR3 length is 13 residues. The germline V gene has CDR1 MGHDK and CDR2 SYGVNS. V was clipped by 5 bases and J by 5 bases; unmatched bases: 6. The CDR3 loop reads CASSNDRADEQYF. In nucleotides, the CDR3 is TGTGCCAGCAGTAATGACAGGGCTGACGAGCAGTACTTC.

The CDR3 DNA reads as TGTGCCAGCAGCCAAAAACAGGGAAGGAGCAATCAGCCCCAGCATTTT. Translated, it gives CASSQKQGRSNQPQHF. This rearrangement joins TRBV28 to TRBJ1-5; maybe TRBD1 (6 bases). The V gene's germline CDR1 is MDHEN and CDR2 SYDVKM. Trimming shortened V by 6 bases and J by 1 base, and 16 bases separated the two germline ends. This CDR3 is built from 16 residues.

This clone was observed a handful of times. This rearrangement joins TRBV4-3 to TRBJ1-1, with a weak D call TRBD1 (5 bases). Germline CDR1 reads LGHNA; CDR2 reads YSLEER. V was clipped by 0 bases and J by 1 base, with 9 bases between them. The CDR3 is 15 residues long. The CDR3 nucleotides read TGCGCCAGCAGCCAAGATTGGGGGAAGAACACTGAAGCTTTCTTT. This translates into CASSQDWGKNTEAFF.

J is TRBJ2-3 and V is TRBV5-4; D is uncertain. Germline CDR1 SGHNT, CDR2 YYREEE (reference sequence). This CDR3 contains 15 residues. V shed 3 bases and J shed 0 bases, with 11 bases lying between them. For the CDR3, the DNA is TGTGCCAGCAGCTCCATTAGGTGGAGCACAGATACGCAGTATTTT. Translated, it gives CASSSIRWSTDTQYF.

The gene calls are TRBV14 and TRBJ2-6; possibly TRBD2 for D (7 bases). Deletions cut 5 bases from V and 0 bases from J, with 17 bases between. Germline CDR1 is SGHDN and CDR2 is FVKESK. The CDR3 consists of 18 residues. CDR3 bases: TGTGCCAGCAGCGCCCCGGGGGGCGCCTACTCTGGGGCCAACGTCCTGACTTTC. Translation gives CASSAPGGAYSGANVLTF.

The chain is built from TRBV30 and TRBJ2-7, with D perhaps given as TRBD1 or TRBD2 (5 bases each). This CDR3 region has 14 residues. Germline-derived CDR1 and CDR2 are GTSNPN and SVGIG (reference sequence). With 4 bases removed from V and 3 bases from J, the gap between germline ends came to 16 bases. As DNA, the CDR3 is TGTGCCTGGAACCCCTTCGGTGGGGGCTACGAGCAGTACTTC. It is translated as CAWNPFGGGYEQYF.

This clone was counted a few times. This chain uses TRBV6-6 with TRBJ1-5; possibly TRBD1 for D (6 bases). The germline gives CDR1 MNHNY, CDR2 SVGAGI (reference sequence). Between the trimmed V and J ends, which lost 7 bases and 3 bases, there was a span of 13 bases. This CDR3 region has 14 residues. CDR3 amino acids: CASTQGGNNQPQHF. The CDR3 nucleotides are TGTGCCAGCACTCAAGGGGGGAACAATCAGCCCCAGCATTTT.

The chain uses TRBV28 and TRBJ2-1, with TRBD1 identical over 7 bases. The ends lost 6 bases at V and 0 bases at J; junction bases unmatched: 5. The CDR3 loop spans 15 amino acids. Germline CDR1 MDHEN, CDR2 SYDVKM. CDR3 nucleotides: TGTGCCAGCAGGAGGGGGCGGAGCTCCTACAATGAGCAGTTCTTC. It specifies CASRRGRSSYNEQFF.

The chain combines TRBV4-1 with TRBJ2-7; unclear D gene. The CDR3 totals 13 residues. From germline, CDR1 is MGHRA and CDR2 YSYEKL. V was trimmed by 0 bases and J by 4 bases, leaving 7 bases between them. The CDR3 loop is CASSQDSLYEQYF. In DNA, the CDR3 is TGCGCCAGCAGCCAAGATAGTCTTTACGAGCAGTACTTC.

This clone was observed a few times. The chain couples TRBV5-1 to TRBJ1-6; no clear D. Germline values: CDR1 SGHRS, CDR2 YFSETQ. The CDR3 contains 14 residues. V was cut by 3 bases and J by 4 bases, with 8 bases left in between. The CDR3 region has the DNA TGCGCCAGCAGCTGGAGGAGTTATAATTCACCCCTCCACTTT. Its translation: CASSWRSYNSPLHF.

The chain couples TRBV28 to TRBJ2-1, with 8 positions matching TRBD2. V shed 5 bases, J shed 4 bases, and the junction held 7 bases outside the gene matches. Germline CDR1 MDHEN, CDR2 SYDVKM. The CDR3 extends over 15 amino acids. CDR3 sequence: CASSTGLAGYNEQFF. CDR3 nucleotides: TGTGCCAGCAGTACGGGATTAGCGGGATACAATGAGCAGTTCTTC.